This T cell receptor (beta chain) was recorded in a study of PD-1 blockade in classical Hodgkin lymphoma (dated by TCRdb to 2020 to 2021). For the wider study: Nivolumab dosing was 3 mg/kg intravenously every 2 weeks, continuing until either disease progression or unacceptable toxicity. The study used CyTOF and TCR beta sequencing to define a peripheral blood immune signature of response to PD-1 blockade in classical Hodgkin lymphoma. Overall study results and their limits: Among trial patients, those achieving complete response had baseline diversity similar to that of newly diagnosed patients, while diversity was significantly lower in partial responders and progressors. The study covered only a single clinical trial cohort, and the causes of the repertoire differences, possibly disease activity or prior therapy, were still not defined. By C4D1, a significant rise was seen in CD4+ TCR diversity but not in CD8+ TCR diversity (p=0.0027 vs p=0.16), and the rise was most apparent among complete responders (p=0.02). Baseline TCR diversity was reported to be lower in newly diagnosed patients than in healthy donors, and even lower in relapsed/refractory patients. Lower diversity was observed in patients in whom nivolumab was started less than 1 year after ASCT, and these patients were excluded from later analyses so that confounding by immune reconstitution would be avoided.

Genomic DNA was isolated using the Qiagen DNeasy kit from unsorted PBMCs as well as from negatively selected CD4+ and CD8+ fractions. Using primers that anneal to V and J segments, immunoSEQ multiplex PCR amplified the TCR beta CDR3 regions. Amplification bias was minimized using a synthetic immune receptor repertoire, and residual bias was removed computationally after sequencing. The study's processing was this. Custom Python scripts were used to quantify repertoire diversity as the Shannon entropy index. The unsorted, CD4+ and CD8+ repertoires were each analyzed separately, with the exception of combined analyses, where CD4+ and CD8+ sequences were merged in silico. Clonal expansion was defined as a frequency increase of at least 2-fold after treatment compared with C1D1, and clones undetected at baseline were assigned a pseudocount of 0.5. Singleton clones were defined as clones with 0 or 1 copy at C1D1, and non-singleton clones were defined as clones with 2 or more copies. By matching protein sequences in sorted samples from the same patient, clones expanded in unsorted samples were annotated as CD4+, CD8+ or unknown. Wilcoxon tests on paired samples were used to test diversity changes from C1D1 to C4D1. TCRdb took this table from immuneACCESS and kept in-frame rearrangements with V and J called. Such tables lack part of the clones; where checked against another copy, unresolved V genes explain under half of the gap, and the rest is unexplained. V, J and clone size reflect that table, while D and trimming were determined from the DNA. The sample contains about 20,000 clones, over 60% of them found a single time. Less than 9.5% of the sample belongs to the ten largest clones.

The intended sense of this specimen's time point label: cycle 4 day 1 (C4D1), after about 6 weeks of nivolumab. All trial patients had relapsed after autologous stem cell transplantation, with cohorts A, B and C differing in prior brentuximab vedotin exposure. The trial cohort included roughly 60 patients with relapsed/refractory classical Hodgkin lymphoma, and each patient had a best overall response of complete response, partial response or progressive disease. Single-agent nivolumab was administered to trial patients in the multi-cohort phase II CheckMate 205 trial. An independent review committee assessed best overall response by applying the 2007 International Working Group response criteria. Trial PBMCs were obtained immediately prior to nivolumab initiation (C1D1) and on therapy at cycle 2 day 1 and cycle 4 day 1. Peripheral blood was collected in 8 mL Vacutainer Cell Preparation Tubes, from which PBMCs were isolated by centrifugation and then cryopreserved.

About this clone itself: The specificity of this receptor is unknown. No much larger clone is present one base from it, and per-base qualities are unavailable.

CDR1 and CDR2 are drawn from the germline V gene (reference sequence): GTSNPN, SVGIG. Relative to germline, V is missing 3 bases and J is missing 8 bases, with 8 bases of the junction outside any gene match. The CDR3 runs 13 residues from the cysteine to the phenylalanine. Here the CDR3 DNA is all that survives: 39 bases in frame from base 1. Sequencing was performed on peripheral blood mononuclear cells (PBMCs), taken before the fourth cycle of nivolumab. The V and J segments used are TRBV30 and TRBJ1-2; 8 central nucleotides agree with TRBD1. The clonotype originates from a human donor with classical Hodgkin lymphoma. The CDR3 protein: CAWSGGQGPGYTF. The nucleotide sequence is given as TGTGCCTGGAGCGGTGGACAGGGACCCGGCTACACCTTC.